Below are 3 T cell receptor beta chains sequenced from a single sample in a study of CD8 T cells in Susac syndrome (dated by TCRdb to 2018 to 2020). The method was the immunoSEQ multiplex PCR assay. RNA was extracted using the RNeasy kit, and about 0.5 to 1 microgram was reverse transcribed with random hexamers. The public reads were quality trimmed at Q25 with fastp and then assembled into clones with MiXCR by TCRdb, keeping productive beta chains. Here each entry gathers all rows of one CDR3 protein and keeps the most common genes and DNA. The sample table holds roughly 120,000 distinct CDR3 sequences, of which about 95% were seen once. Together, the top ten hold 0.096% of the sample. The material sequenced was CD4+ T cells from PBMCs. The receptors derive from a human donor in good health.

The gene calls are TRBV14 and TRBJ1-2, with TRBD1 matching 9 bases. The CDR3 covers 17 residues. Germline V gives CDR1 SGHDN, CDR2 FVKESK. The V and J ends lost 0 bases and 2 bases, in that order; junction bases with no gene match: 7. CDR3 DNA sequence: TGTGCCAGCAGCCAAGATCTTGGGGACAGGGCGAACTATGGCTACACCTTC. The encoded protein is CASSQDLGDRANYGYTF.

Here the CDR3 reads CASSQDPTGELFF. The CDR3 coding sequence is TGTGCCAGCAGCCAAGATCCTACCGGGGAGCTGTTTTTT. The chain has TRBV3-1 and TRBJ2-2; D remains unclear. The V and J ends lost 0 bases and 5 bases respectively, with 4 bases between them. Germline V gives CDR1 LGHDT, CDR2 YNNKEL (reference sequence). The CDR3 covers 13 residues.

The V gene is TRBV5-1, the J gene TRBJ2-1; 8 nucleotides align to TRBD1. With V trimmed by 4 bases and J by 5 bases, 2 bases remained unmatched. The CDR3 sequence is 13 residues long. CDR1 and CDR2 (germline): SGHRS, YFSETQ. The CDR3 sequence is CASSPTGDNEQFF. In DNA form, the CDR3 reads TGCGCCAGCAGCCCGACAGGGGACAATGAGCAGTTCTTC.